What follows is one TCR beta chain and its context. The target antigen is unknown. The CDR3 sequence is 16 residues long. V gave up 5 bases and J gave up 0 bases, with 14 bases separating them. Germline CDR1 reads MNHEY; CDR2 reads SVGEGT. This specimen comes from a study of blood T cells in healthy people across ages. Study-wide findings and caveats: Fewer expanded clones and more diversity marked long-lived versus aged donors.

Using a J-beta primer mix together with a sample-barcoded 5' primer, a second PCR was run for roughly 6 to 11 cycles. TCRdb re-analysed the 5' RACE reads in MiXCR, keeping a single row per CDR3 protein. The sample lists some 800,000 distinct CDR3 sequences; approximately 25% were seen once. Every donor gave approximately 10 milliliters of peripheral blood. This sample also appeared in a second study, on T cells of mothers and their children.

The sample taken for sequencing was blood. The chain combines TRBV6-2 or TRBV6-3 with TRBJ2-1; D not resolved. This receptor was identified in a boy between 5 and 17 years old in good health. Written as DNA, the CDR3 is TGTGCCAGCAGTATCATTCCCCTTAGCTCCTACAATGAGCAGTTCTTC. Translating it yields CASSIIPLSSYNEQFF.